The source of this T cell receptor beta chain is a study of blood T cell repertoires in COVID-19. Germline V gives CDR1 GTSNPN, CDR2 SVGIG (reference sequence). Trimming removed 4 bases at V and 2 bases at J, with 9 bases between. This CDR3 is built from 13 residues. Method: immunoSEQ multiplex PCR; TCRdb's copy keeps in-frame clones and lacks some. The sample includes 150,000 to 200,000 clones, 87% of them seen just once. The receptor's source is a man between 18 and 29 years old with active or convalescent COVID-19. The V gene is TRBV30, the J gene TRBJ1-3; possible D gene TRBD1, 6 bases. The sample comprised peripheral blood. CDR3 nucleotide sequence: TGTGCCTGGACGACAGGACCTGGAAACACCATATATTTT. It specifies CAWTTGPGNTIYF.